This T cell receptor beta chain stems from a study of blood T cell repertoires in COVID-19. The method was immunoSEQ multiplex PCR; TCRdb's version includes in-frame clones alone and lacks a portion of them. Of 200,000 to 250,000 clones in the sample, about 87% were seen once. Germline CDR1 reads LGHDT; CDR2 reads YNNKEL (reference sequence). The CDR3 is 15 residues long. V shed 0 bases and J shed 0 bases, with 6 bases lying between them. This sequence originates from a woman in her 30s with COVID-19, enrolled during active disease. This chain uses TRBV3-1 (or the pseudogene TRBV3-2) with TRBJ2-1, with D hard to call. The sample was peripheral blood. CDR3 residues: CASSQESSSYNEQFF. The CDR3 DNA is TGTGCCAGCAGCCAAGAAAGTAGCTCCTACAATGAGCAGTTCTTC.